This T cell receptor (beta chain) stems from a study of prognosis after radiotherapy for stage I lung cancer. Turning to the study itself: Nobody among the patients got concurrent therapy with stereotactic body radiotherapy.

Study-level results: Tumor-specific reactivity of the expanded TCR clones remained undetermined. Patients with distant metastases had lower Shannon entropy after stereotactic body radiation therapy.

This CDR3 is 12 amino acids long. Trimming took 7 bases from V and 2 from J, leaving 12 bases between them. Germline V gene data show CDR1 as SQVTM and CDR2 as ANQGSEA. Investigators drew approximately 6.5 milliliters of peripheral blood at each of two time points. This clonotype is judged large. Its antigen is still unknown. From genomic DNA, TCR beta CDR3 was amplified by two-round multiplex PCR. During first-round PCR, primers specific to each TRBV and TRBJ gene were used. In TCRdb, the multiplex PCR reads were re-called with MiXCR into one record per CDR3 protein. The sample has some 14,000 distinct CDR3 sequences; around 45% are singletons.

The sequence was obtained from a donor aged 50 or older with non-small cell lung cancer. V and J are TRBV29-1 and TRBJ2-7, with D perhaps matching TRBD2 (6 bases). The material was PBMCs, obtained before or after stereotactic body radiation therapy (not recorded which). CDR3 in amino acids: CSAHGSTYEQYF. DNA of the CDR3: TGCAGCGCTCACGGGAGTACCTACGAGCAGTACTTC.